These 5 T cell receptor beta chains came from one sample sequenced in a study of regulatory T cells in long-lasting Graves disease. Time point reported: newly diagnosed GD, antithyroid drugs for less than 3 months. PBMCs provided the RNA from which the TCR library was made. The TCR beta library used iRepertoire HTBI primers with Arm-PCR amplification of CDR3. MiXCR, run by TCRdb on the multiplex PCR reads, gives a single entry per CDR3 protein. The sample includes 200,000 to 250,000 distinct CDR3 sequences, about 16% seen only once; the top ten take roughly a fifth. The sequencing here drew on peripheral blood mononuclear cells (PBMCs), taken at new diagnosis, from a patient treated with antithyroid drugs. The receptors stem from a female donor with Graves disease.

At least ten counts were recorded for this clonotype. The chain has TRBV6-1 and TRBJ1-1, with a tentative D call TRBD1 (5 bases). The germline V gene has CDR1 MNHNS and CDR2 SASEGT. The CDR3 has 15 residues. With 4 bases removed from V and 7 bases from J, the gap between germline ends came to 19 bases. CDR3 sequence: CASSVHGGASGEAFF. CDR3 in DNA: TGTGCCAGCAGTGTGCACGGAGGGGCTTCCGGTGAAGCTTTCTTT.

This clonotype has at least ten counts. The chain couples TRBV7-2 to TRBJ1-2; tentative D call: TRBD1 (5 bases). Germline V gives CDR1 SGHTA, CDR2 FQGNSA. The CDR3 has 14 residues. V dropped 3 bases and J dropped 7 bases, with 15 bases sitting between them. The CDR3 here is CASSFVQGPGGYTF. The CDR3 DNA reads as TGTGCCAGCAGCTTTGTTCAGGGCCCCGGTGGCTACACCTTC. The full variable domain, with the rest looked up from reference TRBV7-2 and TRBJ1-2, is GAGVSQSPSNKVTEKGKDVELRCDPISGHTALYWYRQSLGQGLEFLIYFQGNSAPDKSGLPSDRFSAERTGGSVSTLTIQRTQQEDSAVYLCASSFVQGPGGYTFGSGTRLTVV.

This clonotype was counted at least ten times. The chain uses TRBV7-2 and TRBJ1-1, with TRBD1 matching 9 bases. CDR1 SGHTA and CDR2 FQGNSA come from the germline V gene. The CDR3 loop spans 16 amino acids. V was pared by 1 base and J by 0 bases, with 3 bases of the junction left unmatched. This chain's CDR3 is CASSLGTGALNTEAFF. In DNA form, the CDR3 reads TGTGCCAGCAGCTTAGGGACAGGGGCCCTGAACACTGAAGCTTTCTTT. Full variable domain (rest looked up from reference TRBV7-2 and TRBJ1-1): GAGVSQSPSNKVTEKGKDVELRCDPISGHTALYWYRQSLGQGLEFLIYFQGNSAPDKSGLPSDRFSAERTGGSVSTLTIQRTQQEDSAVYLCASSLGTGALNTEAFFGQGTRLTVV.

In the case of this clonotype: With a much larger clone just one base away, this may be a read error. J is TRBJ2-1 and V is TRBV7-2, with 7 bases lining up with TRBD1. This CDR3 has 13 residues. From germline, CDR1 is SGHTA and CDR2 FQGNSA. V dropped 9 bases and J dropped 6; count of bases not matched to a gene: 8. The CDR3 DNA is TGTGCCAGAAGCAGAACAGGGGTCAATGAGCAGTTCTTC. Its protein product is CARSRTGVNEQFF.

The chain employs TRBV6-1 and TRBJ2-5; D not resolved. V lost 4 bases to trimming and J lost 2 bases, with 8 bases between them. CDR3 length equals 13 residues. Germline-derived CDR1 and CDR2 are MNHNS and SASEGT. CDR3 coding DNA: TGTGCCAGCAGTGCCATAGAGCAAGAGACCCAGTACTTC. This encodes CASSAIEQETQYF.